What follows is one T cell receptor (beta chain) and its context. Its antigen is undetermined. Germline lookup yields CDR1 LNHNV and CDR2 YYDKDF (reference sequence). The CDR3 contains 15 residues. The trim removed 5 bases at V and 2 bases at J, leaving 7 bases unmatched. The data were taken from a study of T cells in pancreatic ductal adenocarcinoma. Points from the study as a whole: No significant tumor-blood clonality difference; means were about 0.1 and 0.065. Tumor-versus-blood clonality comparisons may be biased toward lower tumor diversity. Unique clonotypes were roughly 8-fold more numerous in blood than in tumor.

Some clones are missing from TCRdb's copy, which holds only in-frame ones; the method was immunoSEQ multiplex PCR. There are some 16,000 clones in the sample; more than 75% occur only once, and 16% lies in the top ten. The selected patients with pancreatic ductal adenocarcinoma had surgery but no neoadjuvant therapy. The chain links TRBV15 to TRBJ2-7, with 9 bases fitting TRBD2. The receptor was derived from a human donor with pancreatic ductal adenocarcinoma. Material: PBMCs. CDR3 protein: CATSPRAGGPYEQYF. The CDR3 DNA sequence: TGTGCCACCAGCCCCCGAGCGGGAGGACCCTACGAGCAGTACTTC.